The source of this T cell receptor (beta chain) is a study of human T cells and chemical hapten exposure. Study results and caveats: Relative to controls, expanded TCRs formed significantly more large CDR3 similarity clusters. Expanded TCR counts at PT1 went up together with patch test score, a positive correlation.

After removal of 6 bases from V and 2 bases from J, the junction contained 11 bases not matched to a gene. Germline values: CDR1 DFQATT, CDR2 SNEGSKA (reference sequence). This CDR3 spans 15 amino acids. The library tagged individual cDNA molecules with unique molecular identifiers. In the authors' workflow: TCR counts had a median of about 99,000 per sample and spanned roughly 23,224 to 690,600. TCRdb reanalysed the RACE reads using MiXCR and keeps one entry per CDR3 protein. The V and J calls here are based on TCRdb, not the publication. Of approximately 120,000 distinct CDR3 sequences detected, roughly a tenth appear once; the ten largest clones hold over 3%. This clonotype showed up many times. The antigen remains undetermined. Documented time point: patch test 2, 6 weeks after DPC sensitization. Treatment given: therapeutic diphenylcyclopropenone sensitization with weekly scalp DPC.

The TCR sequence derives from a woman in her thirties or forties with alopecia areata. Some clones in this sample may be carry-over from other donors' samples. The material sequenced was whole blood, taken in connection with sensitization to the hapten diphenylcyclopropenone (DPC). This chain links TRBV20-1 with TRBJ2-3; TRBD2 aligns across 7 bases. The CDR3 here is CSAPGLGGDTDTQYF. The CDR3, as DNA: TGCAGTGCCCCTGGACTAGGAGGTGACACAGATACGCAGTATTTT.